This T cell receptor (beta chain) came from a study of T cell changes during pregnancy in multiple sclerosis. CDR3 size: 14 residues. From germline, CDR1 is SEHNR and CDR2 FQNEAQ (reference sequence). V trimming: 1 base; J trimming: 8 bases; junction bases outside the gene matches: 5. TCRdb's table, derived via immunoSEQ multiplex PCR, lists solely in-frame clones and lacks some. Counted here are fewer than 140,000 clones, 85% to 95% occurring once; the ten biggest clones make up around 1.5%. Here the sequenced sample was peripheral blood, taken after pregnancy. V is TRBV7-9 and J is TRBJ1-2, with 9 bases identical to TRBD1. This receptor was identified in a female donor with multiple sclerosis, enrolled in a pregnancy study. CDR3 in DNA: TGTGCCAGCAGCTTAGGGGGACAGGGAATCGGCTACACCTTC. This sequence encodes CASSLGGQGIGYTF.